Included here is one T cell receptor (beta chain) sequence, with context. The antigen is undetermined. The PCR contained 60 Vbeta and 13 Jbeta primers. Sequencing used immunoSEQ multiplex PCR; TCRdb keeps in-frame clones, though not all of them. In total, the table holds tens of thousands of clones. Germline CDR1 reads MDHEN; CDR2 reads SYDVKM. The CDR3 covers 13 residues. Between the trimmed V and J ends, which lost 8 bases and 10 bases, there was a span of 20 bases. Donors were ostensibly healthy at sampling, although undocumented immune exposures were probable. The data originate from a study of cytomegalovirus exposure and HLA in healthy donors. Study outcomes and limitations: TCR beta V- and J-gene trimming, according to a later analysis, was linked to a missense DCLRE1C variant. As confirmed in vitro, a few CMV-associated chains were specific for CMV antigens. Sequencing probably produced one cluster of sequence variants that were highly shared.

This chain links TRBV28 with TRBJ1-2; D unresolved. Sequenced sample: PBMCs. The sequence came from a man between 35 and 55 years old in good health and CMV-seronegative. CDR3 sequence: CASGRGGRSIYTF. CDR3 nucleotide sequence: TGTGCCAGCGGTCGGGGAGGCCGCTCGATCTACACCTTC.